This TCR beta chain was found in a study of T cell clonality in common variable immunodeficiency. The CDR3 consists of 15 residues. Losses at the gene ends were 3 bases for V and 7 bases for J; bases not matched to a gene: 6. Germline CDR1 is SEHNR and CDR2 is FQNEAQ (reference sequence). CVID subjects had received replacement immunoglobulin for at least one year. Heparinized whole blood, 5 to 8 ml, came from each donor. This clone was counted only a few times. The antigen remains unidentified. The CDR3 end lies 3 residues beyond the end of the read and is filled in from the germline J gene. Whole-study findings and limits: Common variable immunodeficiency TCR beta sequences reportedly had fewer deletions and N-nucleotide insertions. Fewer TCRbeta clones were shared among CVID subjects than controls. CVID subjects had higher TCRbeta clonality than healthy controls, most marked in about a third.

TCRdb keeps only in-frame clones here, not all; method: immunoSEQ multiplex PCR. The table lists roughly 14,000 clones, with no singletons. This chain links TRBV7-9 with TRBJ2-2, with TRBD1 matching 9 bases. This TCR came from a human donor with common variable immunodeficiency. The sequencing sample was made of peripheral blood mononuclear cells. CDR3 amino acids: CASSLSGQGNGELFF. The CDR3 DNA, read in part, is TGTGCCAGCAGCTTGTCGGGACAGGGAAACGGGGAG.